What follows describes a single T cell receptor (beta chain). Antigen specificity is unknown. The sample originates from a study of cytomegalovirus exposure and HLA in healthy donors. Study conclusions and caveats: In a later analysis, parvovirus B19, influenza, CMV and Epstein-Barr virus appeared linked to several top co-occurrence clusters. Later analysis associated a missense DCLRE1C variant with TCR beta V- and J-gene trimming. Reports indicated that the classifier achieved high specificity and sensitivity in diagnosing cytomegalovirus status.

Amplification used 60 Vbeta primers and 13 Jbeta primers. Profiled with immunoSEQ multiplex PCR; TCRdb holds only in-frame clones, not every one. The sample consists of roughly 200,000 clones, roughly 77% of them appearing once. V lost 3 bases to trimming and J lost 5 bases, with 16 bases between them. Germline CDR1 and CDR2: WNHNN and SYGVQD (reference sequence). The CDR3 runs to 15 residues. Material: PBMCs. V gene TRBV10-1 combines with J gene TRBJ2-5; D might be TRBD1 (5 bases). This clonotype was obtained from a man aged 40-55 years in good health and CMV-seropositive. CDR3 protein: CASSDLGSGPETQYF. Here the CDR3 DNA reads TGCGCCAGCAGTGATTTAGGGTCAGGGCCCGAGACCCAGTACTTC.